This T cell receptor (beta chain) was captured in a study of shared T cell receptors in the human thymus (dated by TCRdb to 2020 to 2022). With regard to the full study: The study examined how self-reactive, shared T-cell receptor alpha chains are generated in the human thymus.

With regard to this clone: Its antigen remains unidentified. No much larger clone is present one base from it, and per-base qualities are unavailable.

The receptor library was made with the immunoSEQ multiplex PCR assay. This is the immuneACCESS table as TCRdb keeps it, with only in-frame sequences that have V and J called. A part of the clones is gone; compared with another copy, unresolved V genes explain less than half, and the rest is unexplained. The sample has 650,000 to 950,000 clones on record, over 75% of them singletons. The ten biggest clones cover more than 0.01% of the sample. Separately, the same data were catalogued under a study of human thymus T cells. Reported in the second study: Immunologically healthy infants undergoing open corrective cardiac surgery for congenital heart defects in Finland were used as donors. Thymus tissue was obtained as surgical resects removed during corrective cardiac surgery. Biased V and J gene segment usage appeared to be present in both thymic and peripheral blood repertoires. According to the related research, thymic TCR repertoires were highly overlapping among unrelated individuals. The study characterized TCR alpha and beta repertoires from roughly 8 infant thymus samples and four related peripheral blood samples. The infant donors were roughly 6 to 244 days old, and the cohort included five to seven males and a couple of females. Thymocytes were released mechanically from tissue and stored at -70 °C as pellets of roughly 8.5-32 million cells. A QIAsymphony instrument was used to extract genomic DNA from frozen cell pellets. TCRB and TCRAD loci were amplified from a standardized quantity of quality-controlled genomic DNA using the immunoSEQ multiplex PCR assay. Amplicons spanned the V(D)J region at a length sufficient to cover the CDR3 and identify V and J genes. Amplicon sequencing was performed on an Illumina platform through the commercial immunoSEQ service. Primer bias and sequencing errors were corrected as previously described, and TCRAD and TCRB were defined on the basis of the IMGT database. Repertoires were analysed with immunoSEQ Analyzer 3.0 and VDJTools, covering basic statistics, V/J segment usage, diversity estimates, rarefaction and pairwise overlap. To estimate diversity, the Chao1, ChaoE, Efron-Thisted, Shannon and inverse Simpson indices were applied, and diversity was also estimated on datasets down-sampled to the smallest sample. Repertoire overlap was assessed by strict matching of CDR3 nucleotide sequence, V gene and J gene, and clustering was done by Jaccard-based multidimensional scaling. On average, thymus samples yielded some 810,000 unique TCRB clonotypes, whereas blood samples yielded some 85,000.

This sequence was found in a girl in the first two years of life with a congenital heart defect. Donor details come from another sample of the same person, matched by shared clones. Sequenced sample: thymocytes.

The DNA sequence is given as TGTGCCAGCAGTTACTCGATGGTCGCGGGAGGAGCTTTCTTT. Its protein is CASSYSMVAGGAFF. This chain is built from TRBV6-5 and TRBJ1-1; the D gene is unclear. Spanning cysteine to phenylalanine, the CDR3 consists of 14 amino acids. The entry retains the CDR3 DNA only, 42 bases that are in frame from base 1. V is cut by 0 bases and J by 10 bases, and the space between the germline ends is 15 bases. CDR1 and CDR2 were assigned from the germline V gene as MNHEY and SVGAGI.